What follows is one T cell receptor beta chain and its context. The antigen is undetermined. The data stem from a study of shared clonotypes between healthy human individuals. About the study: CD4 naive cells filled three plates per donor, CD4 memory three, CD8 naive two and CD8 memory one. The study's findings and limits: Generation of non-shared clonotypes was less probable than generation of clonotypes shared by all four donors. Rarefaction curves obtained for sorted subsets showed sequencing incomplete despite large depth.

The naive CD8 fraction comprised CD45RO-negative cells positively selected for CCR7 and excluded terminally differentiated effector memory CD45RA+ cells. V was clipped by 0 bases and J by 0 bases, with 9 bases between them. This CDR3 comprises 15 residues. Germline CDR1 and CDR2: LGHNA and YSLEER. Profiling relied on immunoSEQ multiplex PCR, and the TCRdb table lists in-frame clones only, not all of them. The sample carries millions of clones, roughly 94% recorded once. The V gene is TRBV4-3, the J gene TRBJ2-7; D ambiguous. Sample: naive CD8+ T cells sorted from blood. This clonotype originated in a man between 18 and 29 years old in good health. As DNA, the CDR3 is TGCGCCAGCAGCCAAGATCAGGAGATCTCCTACGAGCAGTACTTC. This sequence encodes CASSQDQEISYEQYF.